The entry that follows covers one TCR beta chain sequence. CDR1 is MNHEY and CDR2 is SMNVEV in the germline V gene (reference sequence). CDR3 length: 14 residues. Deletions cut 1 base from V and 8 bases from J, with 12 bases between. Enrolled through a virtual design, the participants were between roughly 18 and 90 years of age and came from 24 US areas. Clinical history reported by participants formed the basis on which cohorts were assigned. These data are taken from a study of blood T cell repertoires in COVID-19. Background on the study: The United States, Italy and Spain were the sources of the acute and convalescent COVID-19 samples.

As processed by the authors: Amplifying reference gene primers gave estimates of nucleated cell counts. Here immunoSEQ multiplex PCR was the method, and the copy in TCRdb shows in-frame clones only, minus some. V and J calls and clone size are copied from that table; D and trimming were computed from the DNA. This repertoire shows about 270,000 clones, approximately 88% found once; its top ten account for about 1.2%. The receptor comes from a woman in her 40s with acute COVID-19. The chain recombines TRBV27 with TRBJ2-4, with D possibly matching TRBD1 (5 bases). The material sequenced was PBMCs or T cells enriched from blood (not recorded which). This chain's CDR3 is CASSLFKGKDIQYF. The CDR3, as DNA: TGTGCCAGCAGTTTATTTAAGGGGAAGGACATTCAGTACTTC.